This section outlines one T cell receptor (beta chain) sequence together with its context. These data belong to a study of blood T cell repertoires in COVID-19. Study at large: There were acute and convalescent COVID-19 samples, and they came from the United States, Italy and Spain.

The CDR3 is made up of 14 amino acids. V lost 4 bases, J lost 7 bases, and 17 bases lay in between. Germline V lookup: CDR1 SGHDT, CDR2 YYEEEE. Clones were sequenced by immunoSEQ multiplex PCR, and TCRdb holds only the in-frame ones, with some missing. The data contain roughly 320,000 clones, about 88% of them singletons. The receptor was isolated from a man aged 65-85 years with acute or convalescent COVID-19. Source material: peripheral blood. This chain uses TRBV5-6 with TRBJ1-1; D is possibly TRBD1 (5 bases). The chain's CDR3 is CASSPFEWGNEAFF. The CDR3 DNA reads as TGTGCCAGCAGCCCCTTCGAGTGGGGCAATGAAGCTTTCTTT.